This TCR beta chain came from a study of shared clonotypes between healthy human individuals. Deep was the level used in running the assay. Assay: immunoSEQ multiplex PCR; the TCRdb copy retains only in-frame clones and omits some. The repertoire includes fewer than 500,000 clones, over 60% of them detected once, and around 12% sits in the top ten. Participating donors were healthy, HIV-negative adults free of recent acute infections or vaccinations. Each unsorted sample relied on roughly 84 million PBMCs as its source of genomic DNA. The germline V gene has CDR1 MNHNS and CDR2 SASEGT. V lost 6 bases to trimming and J lost 1 base; unmatched junction nucleotides: 4. The CDR3 spans 14 residues. Study-wide findings and caveats: Only blood was sampled, and tissue TCR repertoires likely differ from blood ones.

In regard to this clone: Antigen specificity is unknown.

The chain carries TRBV6-1 and TRBJ2-5, with TRBD1 identical over 8 bases. The sample comprised PBMCs. This sequence originates from a woman in her thirties or forties in good health. Some clones in this sample may be carry-over from other donors' samples. CDR3 amino acids: CASRWDRSQETQYF. The DNA for the CDR3 is TGTGCCAGCAGATGGGACAGGAGCCAAGAGACCCAGTACTTC.